This T cell receptor beta chain was observed in a study of blood T cell repertoires in COVID-19. Per the original methods: Amplification from reference gene primers served as the basis for estimated nucleated cell counts. Profiling relied on immunoSEQ multiplex PCR, and the TCRdb table lists in-frame clones only, not all of them. V and J calls and clone size are those listed in that table; D and trimming were worked out from the DNA. This sample has around 170,000 clones, with about 83% found just once. The V segment lost 0 bases and the J segment 5 bases; nucleotides outside the gene matches: 6. The CDR3 totals 15 residues. Germline CDR1 and CDR2: LNHNV and YYDKDF (reference sequence). Participant reports of clinical history set cohort assignment.

This TCR came from a woman aged 25 to 39 who had recovered from COVID-19. This chain links TRBV15 with TRBJ2-5; 7 bases align to TRBD2. Sequencing input: PBMCs or T cells enriched from blood (not recorded which). CDR3 sequence: CATSRDRGAGETQYF. The CDR3 nucleotides are TGTGCCACCAGCAGAGATCGGGGAGCGGGGGAGACCCAGTACTTC.